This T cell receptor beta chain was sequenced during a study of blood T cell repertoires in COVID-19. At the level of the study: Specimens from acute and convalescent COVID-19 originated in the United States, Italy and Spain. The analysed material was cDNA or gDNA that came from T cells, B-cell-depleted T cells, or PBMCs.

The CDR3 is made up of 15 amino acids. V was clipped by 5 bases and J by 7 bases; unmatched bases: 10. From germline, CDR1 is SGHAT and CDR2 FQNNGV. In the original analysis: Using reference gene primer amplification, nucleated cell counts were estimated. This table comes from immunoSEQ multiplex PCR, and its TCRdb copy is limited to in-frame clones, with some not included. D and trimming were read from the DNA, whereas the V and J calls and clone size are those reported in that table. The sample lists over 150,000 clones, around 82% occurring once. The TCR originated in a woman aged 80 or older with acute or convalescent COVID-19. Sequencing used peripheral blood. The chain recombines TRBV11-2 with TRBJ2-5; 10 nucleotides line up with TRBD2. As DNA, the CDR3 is TGTGCCAGCAGCCACCGAAGCGGGGGGGCTGTGACCCAGTACTTC. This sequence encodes CASSHRSGGAVTQYF. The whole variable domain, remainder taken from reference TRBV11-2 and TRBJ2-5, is EAGVAQSPRYKIIEKRQSVAFWCNPISGHATLYWYQQILGQGPKLLIQFQNNGVVDDSQLPKDRFSAERLKGVDSTLKIQPAKLEDSAVYLCASSHRSGGAVTQYFGPGTRLLVL.